The text below deals with one T cell receptor beta chain. This CDR3 is 13 amino acids long. Trimming left V 3 bases short and J 7 bases short, with 12 bases between. CDR1 and CDR2 from the germline V gene are LNHNV and YYDKDF (reference sequence). These data come from a study of chemoradiotherapy in HPV16-positive cancers. Sequencing was performed with immunoSEQ multiplex PCR; in TCRdb, only in-frame clones are kept and a portion is missing. Altogether approximately 9,000 clones are present, about four fifths being singletons, with the ten largest covering around 2.5%. The TCR sequence derives from a human donor with HPV-associated anogenital cancer. Material: blood, obtained from a patient who underwent chemoradiotherapy. The J gene is TRBJ1-2, the V gene TRBV15, with a weak D call TRBD1 (6 bases). The CDR3 bases are TGTGCCACCAGCAGGCTAGGGGGGGGTGGCTACACCTTC. Translating it yields CATSRLGGGGYTF.